This entry is about one TCR beta chain. Which antigen it targets is not known. Per-base quality was not reported, and no clone a single base away is much larger than it. Peripheral blood CD8+ and CD4+ T cells from healthy donors, Susac syndrome patients and multiple sclerosis patients were profiled by high-throughput TCR beta sequencing. Healthy donors were included as age- and sex-matched controls. Bulk CD8+ and CD4+ T cells were purified by magnetic negative isolation, whereas CD8+ TEMRA cells were enriched by FACS. Blood was drawn into EDTA tubes, processed within 24 hours, and PBMCs were isolated by density gradient centrifugation. PBMCs intended for TCR sequencing were cryopreserved in liquid nitrogen and were subsequently thawed in a 37 degrees C water bath. The sorted or isolated CD4+, CD8+ and CD8+ TEMRA cells had a purity of 90% or higher. RNA was extracted using the RNeasy kit, and about 0.45 to 1 microgram was reverse transcribed with random hexamers. TCR beta CDR3 regions were amplified with the immunoSEQ multiplex PCR assay covering 54 Vbeta and 13 Jbeta segments. PCR amplification bias was corrected using a synthetic template baseline for primer optimization and computational correction. In the original analysis: Reads were annotated to V, D and J genes per IMGT and analyzed with immunoSEQ Analyzer, keeping only productive sequences. Clonality was computed as one minus Shannon entropy normalized by log2 of the number of productive unique sequences. Public and private clones were assessed among the 100 most prevalent clones of each patient and control. Clones were defined as Susac-specific when absent from the healthy and MS cohorts, from some 1,100 published viral clones and from other ImmuneACCESS disease sequences. TCRdb reran the public reads through fastp at Q25 and MiXCR, keeping productive beta chains. A single entry per CDR3 protein holds the most common genes and DNA from its merged rows. TCRdb, not the original authors, processed these V and J calls. This sample comprises about 120,000 distinct CDR3 sequences, about nine tenths of them detected only once. The ten largest clones add up to around 0.14% of the sample.

The source of the sample is a study of CD8 T cells in Susac syndrome (dated by TCRdb to 2018 to 2020). Looking at the study overall: The study used repertoire sequencing to test whether antigen drove CD8+ T cell activation and differentiation in Susac syndrome. Summary of the overall study and its limitations: The number of individuals in the TCR sequencing and HLA analysis was acknowledged as relatively small.

Relative to germline, V is missing 0 bases and J is missing 3 bases, with 5 bases of the junction outside any gene match. For CDR1 and CDR2, the germline V gene lists SGHTA and FQGNSA. Including the terminal cysteine and phenylalanine, the CDR3 comprises 15 residues. Left in the record is the CDR3 DNA by itself, 45 bases read in frame from the first base. The sequence was collected from a human donor in good health. This receptor chain uses TRBV7-2 and TRBJ2-7; 7 bases in the junction line up with TRBD1. Sequenced material: CD4+ T cells from PBMCs. The CDR3 is CASSLAGQVSYEQYF. The DNA reads as follows: TGTGCCAGCAGCTTAGCTGGACAGGTCAGCTACGAGCAGTACTTC. Full variable domain (CDR3 extended with the reference TRBV7-2 and TRBJ2-7 proteins): GAGVSQSPSNKVTEKGKDVELRCDPISGHTALYWYRQSLGQGLEFLIYFQGNSAPDKSGLPSDRFSAERTGGSVSTLTIQRTQQEDSAVYLCASSLAGQVSYEQYFGPGTRLTVT.